Described below is a single TCR beta chain sequence and its context. The antigen remains unidentified. These data originate in a study of T cell repertoires in cytomegalovirus infection. Study overall: Alongside well-studied HLA-B-restricted CMV epitopes, recently identified HLA-C-restricted CMV epitopes were also used. Indications came from public TCR beta signatures; they pointed to CMV infection and to a matching HLA type. Study-wide findings and caveats: CMV-specific HLA-C-restricted TCR beta clonotypes dominated the ex vivo response. Adding up the frequency of public TCR beta families identified people who carried CMV plus the relevant HLA.

The CDR3 sequence is 16 residues long. Germline V gives CDR1 SGHTA, CDR2 FQGNSA. V was pared by 6 bases and J by 3 bases, with 9 bases of the junction left unmatched. TCRdb fed the reads into MiXCR, producing one record per CDR3 protein. The table shows a few hundred thousand distinct CDR3 sequences, with about 40% occurring only once. The material sequenced was cultured PBMCs, taken from culture after CMV antigen stimulation. This sequence originates from a human donor in good health (CMV status not recorded). Some clones in this sample may be carry-over from other donors' samples. V usage is TRBV7-2 and J usage is TRBJ2-1, with 9 bases lining up with TRBD2. DNA for the CDR3: TGTGCCAGCAGATCCGCGACGACTAGCGGCTACAATGAGCAGTTCTTC. Its translation: CASRSATTSGYNEQFF.